The clone carrying this TCR beta chain is labeled as medium-sized. What it recognizes is unknown. This entry is derived from a study of regulatory T cells in long-lasting Graves disease. Background on the study: For under 3 months, newly diagnosed Graves' patients had been taking antithyroid drugs. Whole-study findings and limits: Persistent Graves' patients showed reduced TCR diversity versus newly diagnosed patients.

Library construction for TCR beta used iRepertoire HTBI primers and Arm-PCR of CDR3 regions. In TCRdb, the multiplex PCR reads were re-called with MiXCR into one record per CDR3 protein. The sample shows approximately 230,000 distinct CDR3 sequences, approximately 16% of them seen only once. Time point indicated: newly diagnosed GD, antithyroid drugs for less than 3 months. From RNA extracted from PBMCs, the TCR library was made. Clinicians diagnosed Graves' disease using American Thyroid Association guidelines. The sequence derives from a female donor with Graves disease. Sequenced here: peripheral blood mononuclear cells (PBMCs), sampled at new diagnosis, from a patient treated with antithyroid drugs.

The CDR3 sequence is CASSLSWTNYGYTF. CDR3 nucleotides: TGTGCCAGCAGTTTATCCTGGACTAACTATGGCTACACCTTC. The genes are TRBV12-3 or TRBV12-4 and TRBJ1-2; D uncertain. Trimming took 2 bases from V and 0 from J, leaving 7 bases between them. This CDR3 spans 14 amino acids.